The next 27 T cell receptor beta chains were all read from a single sample in a study of blood T cell repertoires in COVID-19. The assay was immunoSEQ multiplex PCR, and TCRdb's table has in-frame clones only and misses some. The sample has roughly 220,000 clones; 80% to 90% are singletons. Sequencing input: peripheral blood. The receptor source for this set is a woman aged 55-70 years who had recovered from COVID-19.

This chain uses TRBV11-2 with TRBJ1-5, with D unresolved. The CDR3 runs 15 residues. CDR1 and CDR2 from the germline V gene are SGHAT and FQNNGV. V lost 0 bases to trimming and J lost 3 bases, with 9 bases between them. CDR3 protein: CASSLEAGPNQPQHF. In DNA form, the CDR3 reads TGTGCCAGCAGCTTAGAGGCAGGTCCCAATCAGCCCCAGCATTTT.

This clone was picked up a small number of times. CDR3 bases: TGCGCCAGCAGCTTGGGGAGCGGGGAGTACAATGAGCAGTTCTTC. Protein product: CASSLGSGEYNEQFF. The chain recombines TRBV5-1 with TRBJ2-1, with 7 bases fitting TRBD2. V lost 0 bases and J lost 4; bases outside the gene matches: 4. This CDR3 comprises 15 residues. CDR1 SGHRS and CDR2 YFSETQ come from the germline V gene.

The chain carries TRBV2 and TRBJ1-2; 8 bases align to TRBD1. V lost 4 bases to trimming and J lost 2 bases; unmatched junction nucleotides: 3. The length of the CDR3 is 14 residues. Per germline, CDR1 SNHLY and CDR2 FYNNEI. For the CDR3, the DNA is TGTGCCAGCAGTGGATCAGGGGGCAACTATGGCTACACCTTC. This gives the protein CASSGSGGNYGYTF.

CDR3 loop: CASSVQGYQNIQYF. The CDR3 DNA is TGTGCCAGCAGTGTACAGGGTTATCAAAACATTCAGTACTTC. This chain links TRBV2 with TRBJ2-4; D is perhaps TRBD1 (6 bases). The CDR3 is made up of 14 amino acids. CDR1 and CDR2 (germline): SNHLY, FYNNEI. V was trimmed by 4 bases and J by 5 bases, leaving 12 bases between them.

The V and J genes are TRBV2 and TRBJ2-7; TRBD2 agrees at 11 bases. The CDR3 consists of 15 residues. Looked up from germline, CDR1 is SNHLY and CDR2 is FYNNEI. J lost 0 bases, V lost 2 bases, and 0 bases had no gene match. The CDR3: CASSELAGGSYEQYF. CDR3 coding DNA: TGTGCCAGCAGTGAACTAGCGGGGGGCTCCTACGAGCAGTACTTC.

The chain carries TRBV6-4 and TRBJ2-1; D uncertain. Trimming shortened V by 4 bases and J by 7 bases, and 8 bases separated the two germline ends. Germline loops: CDR1 MRHNA, CDR2 SNTAGT. The CDR3 consists of 12 residues. In DNA, the CDR3 is TGTGCCAGCAGTGTATTCCTGAATGAGCAGTTCTTC. It translates to CASSVFLNEQFF.

The chain couples TRBV10-3 to TRBJ2-1; 9 bases are a match to TRBD2. The V gene end was trimmed by 10 bases and the J gene end by 8 bases; junction bases not matched to a gene: 9. The germline gives CDR1 ENHRY, CDR2 SYGVKD. The CDR3 has 13 amino acids. CDR3 in amino acids: CASRAGGPYEQFF. In nucleotides, the CDR3 is TGTGCCAGCCGGGCGGGGGGGCCTTATGAGCAGTTCTTC.

Only one count was recorded for this clone. This sample includes further DNA sequences coding for the same CDR3. The chain employs TRBV7-9 and TRBJ2-7, with D hard to call. The V end lost 4 bases, the J end lost 1 base, and 5 bases lay between the germline ends. CDR1 SEHNR and CDR2 FQNEAQ come from the germline V gene (reference sequence). This CDR3 has 12 residues. In DNA, the CDR3 is TGTGCCAGCAGCTCCATTTCCTACGAGCAGTACTTC. This encodes CASSSISYEQYF.

The genes are TRBV27 and TRBJ2-5; D may be TRBD1 (6 bases). Germline V gene sequence: CDR1 MNHEY, CDR2 SMNVEV (reference sequence). The germline V and J ends were trimmed by 2 bases and 5 bases, with 18 bases remaining between them. This CDR3 region has 16 residues. In DNA, the CDR3 is TGTGCCAGCAGTTTAATAGGGGCAGGGGCGCGCGAGACCCAGTACTTC. Translating it yields CASSLIGAGARETQYF.

This chain uses TRBV6-5 with TRBJ2-1; TRBD1 matches 9 bases. Germline CDR1 MNHEY, CDR2 SVGAGI. CDR3 length: 15 amino acids. V shed 10 bases, J shed 7 bases, and the junction held 14 bases outside the gene matches. CDR3 loop: CAITKTGGNVNEQFF. The CDR3 coding sequence is TGTGCCATCACTAAGACAGGGGGGAACGTAAATGAGCAGTTCTTC.

The chain links TRBV7-9 to TRBJ2-4; 7 positions agree with TRBD1. Looked up from germline, CDR1 is SEHNR and CDR2 is FQNEAQ (reference sequence). V lost 4 bases to trimming and J lost 0 bases; unmatched junction nucleotides: 9. The CDR3 runs 17 residues. The CDR3, as DNA: TGTGCCAGCAGCTCCCCCCGGGACAGACTAGCCAAAAACATTCAGTACTTC. This translates into CASSSPRDRLAKNIQYF. Filled out from reference TRBV7-9 and TRBJ2-4, the complete variable domain reads DTGVSQNPRHKITKRGQNVTFRCDPISEHNRLYWYRQTLGQGPEFLTYFQNEAQLEKSRLLSDRFSAERPKGSFSTLEIQRTEQGDSAMYLCASSSPRDRLAKNIQYFGAGTRLSVL.

The chain recombines TRBV9 with TRBJ1-1; D is ambiguous. CDR3 length: 14 residues. Trimming stripped 0 bases from V and 5 bases from J, with 11 bases between. Germline V gives CDR1 SGDLS, CDR2 YYNGEE. The CDR3 nucleotides read TGTGCCAGCAGCGTAGATGGGAGGTGGACTGAAGCTTTCTTT. It specifies CASSVDGRWTEAFF.

The CDR3 DNA sequence: TGTGCCAGCAGTAGCACTAACTATGGCTACACCTTC. Amino acid sequence: CASSSTNYGYTF. The chain has TRBV6-5 and TRBJ1-2; D uncertain. V lost 5 bases and J 0 bases, leaving 4 bases between the germline ends. The CDR3 has 12 residues. In germline, CDR1 is MNHEY, CDR2 SVGAGI.

The chain joins TRBV6-5 to TRBJ1-2; 7 nucleotides align to TRBD1. Germline-derived CDR1 and CDR2 are MNHEY and SVGAGI. Losses at the gene ends were 7 bases for V and 5 bases for J; bases not matched to a gene: 7. The CDR3 loop spans 13 amino acids. CDR3 loop: CASKGQSRYGYTF. The CDR3 nucleotides read TGTGCCAGCAAGGGACAGTCGAGGTATGGCTACACCTTC.

This clone was seen a few times. The chain uses TRBV13 and TRBJ2-5; possibly TRBD2 for D (7 bases). Germline V gives CDR1 PRHDT, CDR2 FYEKMQ (reference sequence). The ends were cut back, 0 bases at V and 1 base at J, with 12 bases in the middle. The CDR3 has 16 amino acids. Here the CDR3 DNA reads TGTGCCAGCAGCTTAGGCCTGGGGGGGCCCCAAGAGACCCAGTACTTC. This translates into CASSLGLGGPQETQYF.

The chain couples TRBV2 to TRBJ1-2; tentatively, D is TRBD1 (6 bases). V lost 0 bases, J lost 7 bases, and 12 bases lay in between. CDR3 length equals 14 residues. Germline V lookup: CDR1 SNHLY, CDR2 FYNNEI. The CDR3, as DNA: TGTGCCAGCAGTGAAGCTCTACAGGGCTCTGGCTACACCTTC. Protein product: CASSEALQGSGYTF.

V and J are TRBV19 and TRBJ1-1; D is possibly TRBD1 (5 bases). This CDR3 comprises 15 residues. The germline gives CDR1 LNHDA, CDR2 SQIVND (reference sequence). V lost 7 bases to trimming and J lost 7 bases, with 22 bases between them. The CDR3 loop is CASTQSGRGDFEAFF. For the CDR3, the DNA is TGTGCCAGTACCCAGAGCGGCAGAGGGGACTTTGAAGCTTTCTTT.

This chain connects TRBV6-6 to TRBJ2-2; the match to TRBD1 covers 10 bases. This CDR3 spans 16 amino acids. J gave up 6 bases and V 2 bases, and 6 bases lay outside the gene matches. The germline V gene has CDR1 MNHNY and CDR2 SVGAGI (reference sequence). The CDR3: CASSYPIGTGAGELFF. The CDR3 DNA is TGTGCCAGCAGTTACCCAATAGGGACAGGGGCCGGGGAGCTGTTTTTT.

This chain links TRBV15 with TRBJ2-7; 7 bases are shared with TRBD1. Germline V CDR1 and CDR2: LNHNV, YYDKDF (reference sequence). V lost 0 bases to trimming and J lost 1 base; unmatched junction nucleotides: 6. This CDR3 is 16 amino acids long. The CDR3, as DNA: TGTGCCACCAGCAGAGAAAGACAGGGATTGTCCTACGAGCAGTACTTC. Translated: CATSRERQGLSYEQYF.

This chain links TRBV5-8 with TRBJ2-7, with D possibly matching TRBD1 (5 bases). Germline CDR1 and CDR2: SGHTS and YDEGEE. V lost 5 bases and J 1 base, leaving 10 bases between the germline ends. CDR3 length equals 13 residues. The CDR3 DNA follows: TGTGCCAGCAGGTCAAGGGGTTCCTACGAGCAGTACTTC. Translating it yields CASRSRGSYEQYF.

The sample holds one count of this clone. CDR3 in DNA: TGTGCCAGCATCCCCGGGACAGTCTTCTACGAGCAGTACTTC. It codes for CASIPGTVFYEQYF. The J gene is TRBJ2-7, the V gene TRBV6-5; 7 bases line up with TRBD1. V lost 7 bases to trimming and J lost 3 bases; unmatched junction nucleotides: 9. Germline V CDR1 and CDR2: MNHEY, SVGAGI. This CDR3 is built from 14 residues.

This clone was counted between two and nine times. The CDR3 DNA sequence: TGTGCCAGCAGCTTGGTACAGACACAAGAGACCCAGTACTTC. It translates to CASSLVQTQETQYF. The chain links TRBV5-6 to TRBJ2-5; no reliable D call. Germline values: CDR1 SGHDT, CDR2 YYEEEE. The CDR3 has 14 amino acids. Trimming cost V 0 bases and J 2 bases, with 8 bases left between them. The full variable domain, in which reference TRBV5-6 and TRBJ2-5 provide the parts outside the CDR3, is DAGVTQSPTHLIKTRGQQVTLRCSPKSGHDTVSWYQQALGQGPQFIFQYYEEEERQRGNFPDRFSGHQFPNYSSELNVNALLLGDSALYLCASSLVQTQETQYFGPGTRLLVL.

The genes are TRBV4-2 and TRBJ2-5, with D perhaps TRBD2 (6 bases). Germline assignment: CDR1 LGHNA and CDR2 YNFKEQ. CDR3 length equals 15 residues. V dropped 0 bases and J dropped 5 bases, with 13 bases sitting between them. This CDR3 is CASSQDDQRVETQYF. The CDR3 DNA is TGTGCCAGCAGCCAAGATGACCAGCGGGTCGAGACCCAGTACTTC.

The rearrangement links TRBV5-4 to TRBJ1-1; tentatively, D is TRBD1 (5 bases). The germline V and J ends were trimmed by 3 bases and 4 bases, with 7 bases remaining between them. Germline V gene sequence: CDR1 SGHNT, CDR2 YYREEE (reference sequence). The CDR3 is 12 residues long. The CDR3 reads CASSWGGTEAFF. The CDR3 DNA sequence: TGTGCCAGCAGCTGGGGGGGCACTGAAGCTTTCTTT. The entire variable domain, with the rest obtained from reference TRBV5-4 and TRBJ1-1, is as follows: ETGVTQSPTHLIKTRGQQVTLRCSSQSGHNTVSWYQQALGQGPQFIFQYYREEENGRGNFPPRFSGLQFPNYSSELNVNALELDDSALYLCASSWGGTEAFFGQGTRLTVV.

The rearrangement links TRBV6-2 or TRBV6-3 to TRBJ2-7; D may be TRBD1 (5 bases). The V end was cut by 0 bases, the J end by 4 bases, with 13 bases between. Germline lookup yields CDR1 MNHEY and CDR2 SVGEGT. This CDR3 has 15 amino acids. The CDR3 sequence: CASSYSTGANYEQYF. The CDR3 coding sequence is TGTGCCAGCAGTTACTCGACTGGGGCGAATTACGAGCAGTACTTC.

The chain joins TRBV6-5 to TRBJ1-1; D is unclear. Germline values: CDR1 MNHEY, CDR2 SVGAGI. Trimming stripped 6 bases from V and 0 bases from J, with 2 bases between. The CDR3 has 11 amino acids. The CDR3 nucleotides are TGTGCCAGCAGCGTGAACACTGAAGCTTTCTTT. It translates to CASSVNTEAFF.

On this clone: Other DNA sequences from this sample encode an identical CDR3 as well. Written as DNA, the CDR3 is TGTGCCAGCAGCGTAACAGGGACTGGAAACACCATATATTTT. Protein product: CASSVTGTGNTIYF. The rearrangement joins TRBV9 to TRBJ1-3; tentative D call: TRBD1 (6 bases). The CDR3 is made up of 14 amino acids. Germline values: CDR1 SGDLS, CDR2 YYNGEE. Trimming took 1 base from V and 2 from J, leaving 7 bases between them. Drawing the rest from reference TRBV9 and TRBJ1-3, the complete variable domain is DSGVTQTPKHLITATGQRVTLRCSPRSGDLSVYWYQQSLDQGLQFLIQYYNGEERAKGNILERFSAQQFPDLHSELNLSSLELGDSALYFCASSVTGTGNTIYFGEGSWLTVV.